This TCR beta chain is from a study of technical replicates of blood from a handful of donors. CDR1 is PRHDT, CDR2 FYEKMQ, per germline (reference sequence). Trimming took off 3 bases at V and 0 bases at J, with 6 bases between the two ends. CDR3 length: 15 residues. This table comes from immunoSEQ multiplex PCR, and its TCRdb copy is limited to in-frame clones, with some not included. The table shows about 66,000 clones, with roughly 92% occurring only once. Sequencing was performed on T cells isolated from PBMCs. The clonotype was recovered from a human donor in good health. The rearrangement joins TRBV13 to TRBJ2-6; D remains ambiguous. The CDR3 is CASSFYYSGANVLTF. CDR3 DNA: TGTGCCAGCAGCTTCTACTACTCTGGGGCCAACGTCCTGACTTTC.